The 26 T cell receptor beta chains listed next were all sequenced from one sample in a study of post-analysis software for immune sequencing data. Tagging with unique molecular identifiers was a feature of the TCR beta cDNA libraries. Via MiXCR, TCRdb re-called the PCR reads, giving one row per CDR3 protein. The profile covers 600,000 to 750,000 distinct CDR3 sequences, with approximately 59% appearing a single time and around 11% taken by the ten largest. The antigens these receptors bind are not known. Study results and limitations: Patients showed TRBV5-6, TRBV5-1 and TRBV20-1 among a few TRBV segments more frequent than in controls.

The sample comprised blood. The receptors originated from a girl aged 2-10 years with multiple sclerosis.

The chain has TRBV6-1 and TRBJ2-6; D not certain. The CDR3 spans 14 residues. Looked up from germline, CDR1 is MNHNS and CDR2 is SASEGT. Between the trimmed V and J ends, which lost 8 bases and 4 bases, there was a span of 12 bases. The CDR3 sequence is CASLSTGGANVLTF. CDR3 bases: TGTGCCAGCCTTTCAACGGGCGGGGCCAACGTCCTGACTTTC.

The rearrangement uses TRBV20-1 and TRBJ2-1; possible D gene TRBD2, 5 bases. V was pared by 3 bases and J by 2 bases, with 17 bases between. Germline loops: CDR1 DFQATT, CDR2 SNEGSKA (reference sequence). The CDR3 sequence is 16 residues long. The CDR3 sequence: CSASLETGITYNEQFF. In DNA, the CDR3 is TGCAGTGCTAGCCTCGAAACGGGAATTACCTACAATGAGCAGTTCTTC.

Here the CDR3 reads CSATRSGKINSPLHF. In nucleotides, the CDR3 is TGCAGTGCGACCCGCTCCGGGAAAATCAATTCACCCCTCCACTTT. J is TRBJ1-6 and V is TRBV20-1; D remains unclear. The CDR3 is 15 amino acids. V lost 6 bases and J lost 7, with 19 bases in between. CDR1 and CDR2 from the germline V gene are DFQATT and SNEGSKA (reference sequence).

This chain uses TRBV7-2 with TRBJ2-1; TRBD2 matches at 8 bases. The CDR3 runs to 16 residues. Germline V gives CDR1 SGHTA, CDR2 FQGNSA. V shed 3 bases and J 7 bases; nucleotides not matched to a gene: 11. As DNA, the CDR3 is TGTGCCAGCAGCTTGGTGGGCGGGACTAGTAGTAATGAGCAGTTCTTC. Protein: CASSLVGGTSSNEQFF.

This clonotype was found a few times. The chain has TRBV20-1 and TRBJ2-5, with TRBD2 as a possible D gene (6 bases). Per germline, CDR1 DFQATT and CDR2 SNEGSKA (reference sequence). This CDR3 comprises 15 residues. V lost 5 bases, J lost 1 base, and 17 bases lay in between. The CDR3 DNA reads TGCAGTGCTGGACTAAGCGCTAACCCCCAAGAGACCCAGTACTTC. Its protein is CSAGLSANPQETQYF.

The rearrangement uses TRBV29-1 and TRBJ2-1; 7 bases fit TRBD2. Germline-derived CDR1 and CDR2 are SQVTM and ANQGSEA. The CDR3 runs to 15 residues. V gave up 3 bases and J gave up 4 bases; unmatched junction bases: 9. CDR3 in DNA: TGCAGCGTTGAGGGGGGAGGGCCCCCTTACAATGAGCAGTTCTTC. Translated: CSVEGGGPPYNEQFF.

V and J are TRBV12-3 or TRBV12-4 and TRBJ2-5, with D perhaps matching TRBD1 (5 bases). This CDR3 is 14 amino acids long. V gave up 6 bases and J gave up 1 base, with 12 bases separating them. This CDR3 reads CASRLSRGQETQYF. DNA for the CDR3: TGTGCCAGCAGACTTAGTAGGGGCCAAGAGACCCAGTACTTC.

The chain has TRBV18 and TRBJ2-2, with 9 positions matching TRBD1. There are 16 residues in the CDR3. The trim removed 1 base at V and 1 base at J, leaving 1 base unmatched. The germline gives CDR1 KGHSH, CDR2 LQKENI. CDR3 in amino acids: CASSPQDRGNTGELFF. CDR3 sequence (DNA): TGTGCCAGCTCACCACAGGACAGGGGGAACACCGGGGAGCTGTTTTTT.

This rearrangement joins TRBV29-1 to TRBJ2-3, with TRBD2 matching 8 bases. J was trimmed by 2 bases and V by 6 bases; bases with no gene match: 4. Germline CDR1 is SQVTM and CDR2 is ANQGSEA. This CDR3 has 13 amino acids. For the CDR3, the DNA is TGCAGCGTCGGACTAGCCGTCACAGATACGCAGTATTTT. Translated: CSVGLAVTDTQYF.

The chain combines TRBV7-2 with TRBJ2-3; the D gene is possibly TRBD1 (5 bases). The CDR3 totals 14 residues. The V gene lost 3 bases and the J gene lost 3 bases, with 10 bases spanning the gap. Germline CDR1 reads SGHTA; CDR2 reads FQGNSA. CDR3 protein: CASSLSSGTDTQYF. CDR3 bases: TGTGCCAGCAGCTTGTCGTCAGGGACAGATACGCAGTATTTT.

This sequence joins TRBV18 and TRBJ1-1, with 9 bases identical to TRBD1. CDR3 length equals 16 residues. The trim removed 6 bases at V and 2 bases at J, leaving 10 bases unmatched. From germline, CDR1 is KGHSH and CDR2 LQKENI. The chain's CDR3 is CASSQIPGQGNTEAFF. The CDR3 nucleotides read TGTGCCAGCTCTCAGATTCCGGGACAGGGAAACACTGAAGCTTTCTTT.

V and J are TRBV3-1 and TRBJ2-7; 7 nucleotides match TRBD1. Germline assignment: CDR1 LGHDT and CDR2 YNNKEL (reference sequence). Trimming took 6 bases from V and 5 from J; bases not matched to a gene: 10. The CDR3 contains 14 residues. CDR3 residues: CASRPGQFGNEQYF. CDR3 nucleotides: TGTGCCAGCAGGCCGGGACAGTTCGGGAACGAGCAGTACTTC.

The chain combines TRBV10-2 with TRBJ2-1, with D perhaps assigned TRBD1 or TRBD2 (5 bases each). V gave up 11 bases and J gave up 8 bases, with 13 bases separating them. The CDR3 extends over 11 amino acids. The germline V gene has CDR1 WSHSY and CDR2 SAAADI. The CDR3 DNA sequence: TGCGCCGGCGGACCGGGACATGAGCAGTTCTTC. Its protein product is CAGGPGHEQFF.

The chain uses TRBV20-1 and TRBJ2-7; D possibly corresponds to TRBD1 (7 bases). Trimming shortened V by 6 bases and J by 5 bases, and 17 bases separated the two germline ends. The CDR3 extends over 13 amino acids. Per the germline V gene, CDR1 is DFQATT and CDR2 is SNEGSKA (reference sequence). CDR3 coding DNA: TGCAGTGCATCGAGGCGCAGGGGGGACGAGCAGTACTTC. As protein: CSASRRRGDEQYF.

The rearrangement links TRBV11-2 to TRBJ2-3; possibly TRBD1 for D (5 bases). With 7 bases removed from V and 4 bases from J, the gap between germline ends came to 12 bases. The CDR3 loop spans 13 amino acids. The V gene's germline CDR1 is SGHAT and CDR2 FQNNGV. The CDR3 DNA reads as TGTGCCAGCAAGCTAACAGGTTCAGATACGCAGTATTTT. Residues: CASKLTGSDTQYF.

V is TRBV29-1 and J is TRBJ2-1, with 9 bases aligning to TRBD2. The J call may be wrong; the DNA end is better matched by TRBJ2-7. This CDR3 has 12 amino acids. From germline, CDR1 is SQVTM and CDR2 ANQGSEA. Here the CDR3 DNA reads TGCAGCGCCGGACTAGCGTCGGACGAGCAGTACTTC. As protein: CSAGLASDEQYF.

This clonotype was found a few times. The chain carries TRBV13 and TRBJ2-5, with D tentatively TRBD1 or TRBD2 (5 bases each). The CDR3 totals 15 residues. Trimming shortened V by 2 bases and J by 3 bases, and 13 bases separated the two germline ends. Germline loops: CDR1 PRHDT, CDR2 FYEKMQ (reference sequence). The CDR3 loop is CASSLSYGTEETQYF. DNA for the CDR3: TGTGCCAGCAGCTTATCTTACGGGACGGAAGAGACCCAGTACTTC.

The CDR3 nucleotides read TGCAGTGCTACCACGGGGGACAGGGGCTGGCAAGAGACCCAGTACTTC. As protein: CSATTGDRGWQETQYF. This chain uses TRBV20-1 with TRBJ2-5; 10 bases fit TRBD1. Germline assignment: CDR1 DFQATT and CDR2 SNEGSKA (reference sequence). After removal of 4 bases from V and 2 bases from J, the junction contained 10 bases not matched to a gene. CDR3 length: 16 residues.

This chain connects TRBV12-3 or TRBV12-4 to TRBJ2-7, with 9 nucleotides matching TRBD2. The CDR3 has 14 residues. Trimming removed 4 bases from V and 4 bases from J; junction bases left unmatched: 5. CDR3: CASSSDSGSYEQYF. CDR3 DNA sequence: TGTGCCAGCAGTTCTGATAGCGGGAGTTACGAGCAGTACTTC.

The CDR3: CSAKHGAAVRYNEQFF. The CDR3 DNA reads TGCAGTGCAAAGCACGGGGCCGCTGTAAGGTACAATGAGCAGTTCTTC. This chain links TRBV20-1 with TRBJ2-1; D might be TRBD1 or TRBD2, each matching 5 bases. Germline V CDR1 and CDR2: DFQATT, SNEGSKA (reference sequence). This CDR3 comprises 16 residues. The germline V and J ends were trimmed by 6 bases and 4 bases, with 22 bases remaining between them.

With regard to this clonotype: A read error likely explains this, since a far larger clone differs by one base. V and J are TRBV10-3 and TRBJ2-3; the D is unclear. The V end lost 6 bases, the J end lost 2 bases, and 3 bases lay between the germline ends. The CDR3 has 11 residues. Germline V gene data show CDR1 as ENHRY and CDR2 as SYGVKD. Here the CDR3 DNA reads TGTGCCATCAGCCTCACAGATACGCAGTATTTT. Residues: CAISLTDTQYF.

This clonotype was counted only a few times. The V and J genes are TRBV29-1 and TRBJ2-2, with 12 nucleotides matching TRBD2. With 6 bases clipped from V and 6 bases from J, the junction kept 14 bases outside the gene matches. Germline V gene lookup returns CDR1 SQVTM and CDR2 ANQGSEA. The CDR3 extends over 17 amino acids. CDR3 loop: CSVETKTSGSGPGELFF. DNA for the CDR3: TGCAGCGTCGAGACCAAGACTAGCGGGAGTGGGCCCGGGGAGCTGTTTTTT.

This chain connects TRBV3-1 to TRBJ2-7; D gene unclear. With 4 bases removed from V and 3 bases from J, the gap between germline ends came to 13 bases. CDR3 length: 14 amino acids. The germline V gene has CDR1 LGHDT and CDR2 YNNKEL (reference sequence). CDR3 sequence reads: CASSPYEWDYEQYF. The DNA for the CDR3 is TGTGCCAGCAGCCCCTATGAGTGGGACTACGAGCAGTACTTC.

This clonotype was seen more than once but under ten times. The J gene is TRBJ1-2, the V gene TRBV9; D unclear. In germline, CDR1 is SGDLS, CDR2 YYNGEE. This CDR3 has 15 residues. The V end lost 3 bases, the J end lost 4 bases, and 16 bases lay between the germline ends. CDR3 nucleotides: TGTGCCAGCAGCGCATTATCGACCGGGAGCTATGGCTACACCTTC. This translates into CASSALSTGSYGYTF.

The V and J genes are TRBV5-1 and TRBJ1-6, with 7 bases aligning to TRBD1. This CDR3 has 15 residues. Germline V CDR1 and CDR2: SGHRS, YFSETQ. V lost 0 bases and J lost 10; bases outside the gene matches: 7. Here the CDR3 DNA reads TGCGCCAGCAGCTTGGACAGGGGCGATGCCTCACCCCTCCACTTT. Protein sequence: CASSLDRGDASPLHF.

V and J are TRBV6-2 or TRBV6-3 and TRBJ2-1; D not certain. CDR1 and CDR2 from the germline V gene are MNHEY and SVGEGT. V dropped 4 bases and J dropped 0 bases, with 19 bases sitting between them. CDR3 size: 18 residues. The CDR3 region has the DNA TGTGCCAGCAGTTTACTTAGGGTACACGAGATCTCCTACAATGAGCAGTTCTTC. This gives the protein CASSLLRVHEISYNEQFF.